What follows is one T cell receptor beta chain and its context. What it binds is unknown. This sample was taken from a study of cytomegalovirus exposure and HLA in healthy donors. General study points: In presence/absence analyses, roughly uniform sequencing depth across donors was assumed.

Germline CDR1 and CDR2: MGHRA and YSYEKL. With 4 bases clipped from V and 2 bases from J, the junction kept 9 bases outside the gene matches. The CDR3 is 17 amino acids. The PCR ran on 60 Vbeta and 13 Jbeta primers. Assay: immunoSEQ multiplex PCR; the TCRdb copy retains only in-frame clones and omits some. Among more than 85,000 clones, about 80% were seen once, and the ten largest hold 2.5% to 3.5%. The gene calls are TRBV4-1 and TRBJ2-3; 10 nucleotides agree with TRBD2. This TCR was recovered from a male donor in good health and CMV-seropositive. The sequencing sample was made of PBMCs. CDR3 sequence: CASSRTTTSGHTDTQYF. The CDR3 DNA reads as TGCGCCAGCAGCCGAACGACGACTAGCGGGCACACAGATACGCAGTATTTT.